Presented here are 30 T cell receptor beta chains from one specimen sequenced in a study of cytomegalovirus exposure and HLA in healthy donors. PCR involved 60 Vbeta and 13 Jbeta primers. Sequencing was performed with immunoSEQ multiplex PCR; in TCRdb, only in-frame clones are kept and a portion is missing. Among 54,000 or so clones listed, around three fifths were seen once. Sequencing used PBMCs. The origin of the receptors is a human donor in good health.

The genes are TRBV27 and TRBJ2-3; 9 bases fit TRBD1. Germline CDR1 and CDR2: MNHEY and SMNVEV (reference sequence). With V trimmed by 7 bases and J by 6 bases, 11 bases remained unmatched. This CDR3 spans 15 amino acids. The CDR3, as DNA: TGTGCCAGCACCGATAACAGGGGGCAATGGGATACGCAGTATTTT. Translating gives CASTDNRGQWDTQYF.

The V and J genes are TRBV4-2 and TRBJ2-1; 9 bases map to TRBD1. There are 16 residues in the CDR3. Trimming removed 0 bases from V and 4 bases from J; junction bases left unmatched: 4. CDR1 is LGHNA, CDR2 YNFKEQ, per germline. DNA of the CDR3: TGTGCCAGCAGCCAAGATGGGACAGGGAGGTACAATGAGCAGTTCTTC. It specifies CASSQDGTGRYNEQFF.

This chain uses TRBV6-5 with TRBJ1-1, with unresolved D. CDR3 length: 15 amino acids. Trimming removed 2 bases from V and 0 bases from J, with 10 bases in between. The germline CDR1 and CDR2 sequences are MNHEY and SVGAGI. CDR3 sequence (DNA): TGTGCCAGCAGTTACGGTGGAGAATTGAACACTGAAGCTTTCTTT. Translation: CASSYGGELNTEAFF.

This clone was detected many times. CDR3 in amino acids: CASSERGGAIYSNQPQHF. CDR3 sequence (DNA): TGTGCCAGCAGTGAACGAGGGGGCGCGATCTATAGCAATCAGCCCCAGCATTTT. This chain joins TRBV6-1 and TRBJ1-5, with 7 bases aligning to TRBD1. The trim removed 2 bases at V and 0 bases at J, leaving 10 bases unmatched. The CDR3 sequence is 18 residues long. CDR1 is MNHNS and CDR2 is SASEGT in the germline V gene.

This clone has more than one count but fewer than ten. This sequence joins TRBV11-2 and TRBJ2-7, with 11 bases lining up with TRBD1. V gave up 4 bases and J gave up 4 bases; unmatched junction bases: 6. CDR3 length: 15 amino acids. CDR1 SGHAT and CDR2 FQNNGV come from the germline V gene. CDR3 DNA: TGTGCCAGCAGCTACCCCGGGACAGGGGGGTACGAGCAGTACTTC. This translates into CASSYPGTGGYEQYF. Full variable domain (missing parts from reference TRBV11-2 and TRBJ2-7): EAGVAQSPRYKIIEKRQSVAFWCNPISGHATLYWYQQILGQGPKLLIQFQNNGVVDDSQLPKDRFSAERLKGVDSTLKIQPAKLEDSAVYLCASSYPGTGGYEQYFGPGTRLTVT.

This clone was seen a handful of times. This chain joins TRBV2 and TRBJ1-1, with 10 bases identical to TRBD1. This CDR3 spans 13 amino acids. V shed 6 bases, J shed 6 bases, and the junction held 4 bases outside the gene matches. Germline assignment: CDR1 SNHLY and CDR2 FYNNEI. CDR3 nucleotide sequence: TGTGCCAGCAGGGGACAGGGGTGGGCTGAAGCTTTCTTT. It encodes CASRGQGWAEAFF.

The chain links TRBV7-2 to TRBJ1-5; TRBD1 is a possible D gene (6 bases). Germline V lookup: CDR1 SGHTA, CDR2 FQGNSA. CDR3 length: 13 amino acids. V was clipped by 3 bases and J by 7 bases, with 10 bases between them. DNA of the CDR3: TGTGCCAGCAGCTTGGGGGCTCGGCAGCCCCAGCATTTT. This encodes CASSLGARQPQHF.

This sequence joins TRBV6-7 and TRBJ1-5, with 9 bases identical to TRBD1. TRBV6-7 is classed as an ORF, of uncertain function. J gave up 2 bases and V 5 bases, and 4 bases lay outside the gene matches. The CDR3 spans 15 residues. The DNA for the CDR3 is TGTGCCAGCAGTCCGGGACAGGGCGGCAATCAGCCCCAGCATTTT. Protein: CASSPGQGGNQPQHF.

The gene calls are TRBV14 and TRBJ1-1; D ambiguous. V lost 1 base and J 1 base, leaving 22 bases between the germline ends. The CDR3 sequence is 19 residues long. Germline CDR1 is SGHDN and CDR2 is FVKESK. The chain's CDR3 is CASSQVSFRFGVKNTEAFF. DNA for the CDR3: TGTGCCAGCAGCCAAGTTTCATTCCGGTTCGGGGTAAAGAACACTGAAGCTTTCTTT.

The chain links TRBV2 to TRBJ1-5; TRBD1 matches 7 bases. Germline V gene sequence: CDR1 SNHLY, CDR2 FYNNEI. V shed 4 bases and J 3 bases; nucleotides not matched to a gene: 6. The CDR3 has 15 amino acids. CDR3 residues: CASSVIGQVNQPQHF. DNA for the CDR3: TGTGCCAGCAGTGTAATAGGACAGGTCAATCAGCCCCAGCATTTT.

The chain has TRBV7-2 and TRBJ2-1, with TRBD1 matching 9 bases. This CDR3 comprises 16 residues. Germline loops: CDR1 SGHTA, CDR2 FQGNSA. The J segment lost 3 bases and the V segment lost 6 bases, leaving 9 bases of the junction unmatched. The CDR3 nucleotides read TGTGCCAGCAGACCGACCGGGACAGGGTTCTACAATGAGCAGTTCTTC. It translates to CASRPTGTGFYNEQFF.

CDR3 residues: CASSPGVSSYEQYF. CDR3 nucleotide sequence: TGTGCCAGCAGCCCGGGGGTCAGCTCCTACGAGCAGTACTTC. The chain employs TRBV11-2 and TRBJ2-7; possible D gene TRBD2, 6 bases. The CDR3 extends over 14 amino acids. Germline CDR1 and CDR2: SGHAT and FQNNGV. V was pared by 5 bases and J by 0 bases, with 11 bases between.

The rearrangement uses TRBV5-1 and TRBJ1-3; 7 positions match TRBD1. Trimming removed 0 bases from V and 0 bases from J; junction bases left unmatched: 6. In germline, CDR1 is SGHRS, CDR2 YFSETQ. This CDR3 spans 17 amino acids. This chain's CDR3 is CASSLGTGLSSGNTIYF. The CDR3 bases are TGCGCCAGCAGCTTGGGGACAGGACTTTCCTCTGGAAACACCATATATTTT.

V gene TRBV29-1 combines with J gene TRBJ2-7, with D possibly being TRBD2 (6 bases). This CDR3 region has 13 residues. Trimming cost V 6 bases and J 0 bases, with 12 bases left between them. CDR1 is SQVTM and CDR2 is ANQGSEA in the germline V gene. This CDR3 is CSVGGPNSYEQYF. The CDR3 bases are TGCAGCGTGGGAGGACCTAACTCCTACGAGCAGTACTTC.

The chain couples TRBV18 to TRBJ1-2, with D possibly TRBD1 on 5 matching bases. Germline V lookup: CDR1 KGHSH, CDR2 LQKENI. V was pared by 3 bases and J by 3 bases, with 17 bases between. CDR3 length: 16 residues. CDR3 residues: CASSPDGRAVDYGYTF. CDR3 in DNA: TGTGCCAGCTCACCGGACGGCAGGGCTGTTGACTATGGCTACACCTTC.

In its sample, this clone was seen a few times. At the DNA level, this CDR3 is encoded by other sequences in the same sample as well. CDR3 amino acids: CASRTGGQGQETQYF. CDR3 nucleotide sequence: TGTGCCAGTAGGACGGGCGGACAGGGGCAAGAGACCCAGTACTTC. The chain joins TRBV19 to TRBJ2-5; 9 nucleotides agree with TRBD1. The CDR3 has 15 amino acids. The V and J ends lost 6 bases and 2 bases, in that order; junction bases with no gene match: 7. Looked up from germline, CDR1 is LNHDA and CDR2 is SQIVND (reference sequence).

The chain carries TRBV7-2 and TRBJ2-7; TRBD2 agrees at 8 bases. Germline V lookup: CDR1 SGHTA, CDR2 FQGNSA. V lost 8 bases, J lost 3 bases, and 6 bases stayed unmatched. The CDR3 consists of 13 residues. This CDR3 is CASRPSGLYEQYF. CDR3 nucleotide sequence: TGTGCCAGCCGACCTAGCGGGCTCTACGAGCAGTACTTC.

The chain carries TRBV11-2 and TRBJ2-5, with 12 bases identical to TRBD2. The CDR3 covers 16 residues. With 4 bases clipped from V and 5 bases from J, the junction kept 8 bases outside the gene matches. Germline loops: CDR1 SGHAT, CDR2 FQNNGV. The CDR3 coding sequence is TGTGCCAGCAGCTCATCACTAGCGGGGGGCGGGGAGACCCAGTACTTC. Protein product: CASSSSLAGGGETQYF.

This clone was seen a handful of times. This chain joins TRBV7-9 and TRBJ1-5; D possibly corresponds to TRBD1 (5 bases). This CDR3 is built from 14 residues. V was shortened by 1 base and J by 3 bases, with 7 bases between the two germline ends. Germline values: CDR1 SEHNR, CDR2 FQNEAQ (reference sequence). The CDR3 DNA is TGTGCCAGCAGCTTAGAGGACAACAATCAGCCCCAGCATTTT. It yields the protein CASSLEDNNQPQHF.

In this sample, this clone turned up a few times. Here the CDR3 reads CASSSTPPGQGRSNQPQHF. CDR3 coding DNA: TGTGCCAGCAGTTCAACCCCCCCGGGACAGGGGCGAAGCAATCAGCCCCAGCATTTT. The chain links TRBV27 to TRBJ1-5; TRBD1 agrees at 10 bases. V trimming: 4 bases; J trimming: 1 base; junction bases outside the gene matches: 13. Germline CDR1 and CDR2: MNHEY and SMNVEV (reference sequence). The CDR3 spans 19 residues.

The genes are TRBV7-2 and TRBJ2-5, with TRBD1 matching over 11 bases. CDR1 is SGHTA and CDR2 is FQGNSA in the germline V gene. After removal of 4 bases from V and 2 bases from J, the junction contained 3 bases not matched to a gene. This CDR3 spans 15 amino acids. The CDR3 DNA follows: TGTGCCAGCAGCTCGGGACAGGGGGGACAAGAGACCCAGTACTTC. It yields the protein CASSSGQGGQETQYF.

The chain combines TRBV5-1 with TRBJ2-7; TRBD1 matches 7 bases. The CDR3 length is 14 residues. Germline values: CDR1 SGHRS, CDR2 YFSETQ. V dropped 5 bases and J dropped 0; count of bases not matched to a gene: 5. The CDR3 is CASRAGTASYEQYF. Written as DNA, the CDR3 is TGCGCCAGCAGGGCCGGGACAGCCTCCTACGAGCAGTACTTC.

The chain links TRBV5-1 to TRBJ1-2; no firm D call. The CDR3 has 14 amino acids. Trimming removed 5 bases from V and 8 bases from J, with 19 bases in between. Germline assignment: CDR1 SGHRS and CDR2 YFSETQ. Here the CDR3 reads CASRPDKDSGGYTF. In DNA form, the CDR3 reads TGCGCCAGCAGACCCGACAAGGACTCCGGGGGCTACACCTTC.

V usage is TRBV5-1 and J usage is TRBJ1-1, with 9 nucleotides matching TRBD1. CDR1 is SGHRS and CDR2 is YFSETQ in the germline V gene. The CDR3 is 14 residues long. V lost 4 bases, J lost 4 bases, and 5 bases stayed unmatched. The CDR3 bases are TGCGCCAGCAGCGGGGGACAGGGCGGCACTGAAGCTTTCTTT. As protein: CASSGGQGGTEAFF.

About this clone: The junction shows a germline mismatch at one end, possibly a read error. V and J are TRBV19 and TRBJ1-1; D is unclear. This CDR3 has 15 amino acids. Germline V lookup: CDR1 LNHDA, CDR2 SQIVND (reference sequence). The CDR3, as DNA: TGTGCCAGTAGGTGGGGATCCGGGATGAACCCTGAAGCTTTCTTT. Translated, it gives CASRWGSGMNPEAFF.

This clone was detected a few times. The gene calls are TRBV4-1 and TRBJ2-5; D unclear. V lost 2 bases, J lost 4 bases, and 11 bases lay in between. The CDR3 runs 14 residues. Germline loops: CDR1 MGHRA, CDR2 YSYEKL. CDR3 sequence (DNA): TGCGCCAGCAGCCAAATTGGGCTTCCAGAGACCCAGTACTTC. Protein product: CASSQIGLPETQYF.

The table lists this clone with a few counts. V usage is TRBV6-1 and J usage is TRBJ1-2, with a possible D match to TRBD1 (5 bases). Germline assignment: CDR1 MNHNS and CDR2 SASEGT. The CDR3 has 15 amino acids. Deletions cut 2 bases from V and 6 bases from J, with 16 bases between. The chain's CDR3 is CASSEFVWQGDGYTF. CDR3 nucleotides: TGTGCCAGCAGTGAATTTGTGTGGCAGGGTGATGGCTACACCTTC.

The genes are TRBV19 and TRBJ1-2; TRBD1 matches at 10 bases. Trimming cost V 5 bases and J 1 base; bases outside gene matches: 13. CDR1 and CDR2 (germline): LNHDA, SQIVND (reference sequence). The CDR3 runs 18 residues. Here the CDR3 DNA reads TGTGCCAGTAGTTCCCTTATGGCCGGGACAGGGGATAACTATGGCTACACCTTC. Its protein is CASSSLMAGTGDNYGYTF.

The V and J genes are TRBV10-3 and TRBJ2-7; TRBD1 aligns across 8 bases. V shed 4 bases, J shed 6 bases, and the junction held 5 bases outside the gene matches. The CDR3 loop spans 13 amino acids. Germline-derived CDR1 and CDR2 are ENHRY and SYGVKD. The CDR3 loop is CAISGGTGGEQYF. The CDR3 DNA sequence: TGTGCCATCAGTGGGGGGACAGGCGGCGAGCAGTACTTC.

The rearrangement links TRBV5-1 to TRBJ2-3; 8 bases agree with TRBD2. CDR1 SGHRS and CDR2 YFSETQ come from the germline V gene. The trim removed 0 bases at V and 4 bases at J, leaving 4 bases unmatched. The CDR3 runs to 15 residues. The CDR3 loop reads CASSLATSGADTQYF. The CDR3 region has the DNA TGCGCCAGCAGCTTGGCCACTAGCGGCGCAGATACGCAGTATTTT. Filled out from reference TRBV5-1 and TRBJ2-3, the complete variable domain reads KAGVTQTPRYLIKTRGQQVTLSCSPISGHRSVSWYQQTPGQGLQFLFEYFSETQRNKGNFPGRFSGRQFSNSRSEMNVSTLELGDSALYLCASSLATSGADTQYFGPGTRLTVL.